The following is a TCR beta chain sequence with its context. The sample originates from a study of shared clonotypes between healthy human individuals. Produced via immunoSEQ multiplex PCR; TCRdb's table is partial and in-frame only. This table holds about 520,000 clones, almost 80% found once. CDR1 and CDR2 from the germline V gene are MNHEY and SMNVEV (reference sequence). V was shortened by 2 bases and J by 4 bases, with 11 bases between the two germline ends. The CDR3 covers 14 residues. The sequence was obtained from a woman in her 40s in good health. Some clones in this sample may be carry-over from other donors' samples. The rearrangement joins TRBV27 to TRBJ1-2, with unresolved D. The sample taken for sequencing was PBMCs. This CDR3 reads CASSLGPRSYGYTF. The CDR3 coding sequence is TGTGCCAGCAGTTTAGGGCCCAGAAGCTATGGCTACACCTTC.